Included here is one T cell receptor beta chain sequence, with context. This record belongs to a study of blood T cell repertoires in COVID-19. The CDR3 spans 18 residues. V was clipped by 8 bases and J by 0 bases; unmatched bases: 10. Looked up from germline, CDR1 is GTSNPN and CDR2 is SVGIG (reference sequence). The method was immunoSEQ multiplex PCR; TCRdb's version includes in-frame clones alone and lacks a portion of them. Here the sample spans about 120,000 clones, 88% being singletons. The material sequenced was peripheral blood. This clonotype originated in a human donor in a cohort sampled during active COVID-19. The chain employs TRBV30 and TRBJ2-2, with 15 bases that match TRBD2. For the CDR3, the DNA is TGTGCCGCTACCGGGACTAGCGGGGGGCTAGCGAACACCGGGGAGCTGTTTTTT. Translating gives CAATGTSGGLANTGELFF.